The rows below give T cell receptor beta chains drawn from one sample of a study of T cell responses to AZD1222 COVID-19 vaccine. Generated by immunoSEQ multiplex PCR, the TCRdb table keeps only in-frame clones and is missing some. The table includes more than 70,000 clones, over 75% detected once. Sample: peripheral blood, taken on day 0 of MenACWY control vaccination. Receptors originate from an adult in good health. Each CDR3 is given with its conserved first and last residue. D genes are given only for firm matches. Rows give clone size only sometimes, using once, few, many, or a class for an expanded clone.

j_gene	d_gene	abundance	v_gene	CDR3nt	CDR3aa
TRBJ2-1	-	once	TRBV29-1	TGCAGCGTTGAAAGGGGGGGGCCTTTTACAGGTGAGCAGTTCTTC	CSVERGGPFTGEQFF
TRBJ2-5	TRBD1	-	TRBV28	TGTGCCAGCAGTTTAGGGACAGCTAGTCAAGAGACCCAGTACTTC	CASSLGTASQETQYF
TRBJ1-2	-	once	TRBV7-8	TGTGCCAGCAGCGTCCCGGGACCTGACTATGGCTACACCTTC	CASSVPGPDYGYTF
TRBJ2-3	TRBD2	-	TRBV28	TGTGCCAGCAGGCGCGGGGGGGCCACAGATACGCAGTATTTT	CASRRGGATDTQYF
TRBJ2-5	TRBD1	-	TRBV23-1	TGCGCCAGCAGTCGGATCCGGGACAGCCAAGAGACCCAGTACTTC	CASSRIRDSQETQYF
TRBJ1-3	-	-	TRBV7-9	TGTGCCAGCAGCTCCCCTCGGCAGGGCAGTCTCTCTGGAAACACCATATATTTT	CASSSPRQGSLSGNTIYF
TRBJ1-4	TRBD1	-	TRBV11-3	TGTGCCAGCAGCACGGGACAGGGACGACAAAAACTGTTTTTT	CASSTGQGRQKLFF
TRBJ1-5	-	-	TRBV6-2/TRBV6-3	TGTGCCAGCAGCAGGGCGGTGGGCAATCAGCCCCAGCATTTT	CASSRAVGNQPQHF
TRBJ2-1	TRBD1	-	TRBV4-3	TGCGCCAGCAGCCACTTAGGGGGCGGGTCCTACAATGAGCAGTTCTTC	CASSHLGGGSYNEQFF
TRBJ2-2	TRBD1	-	TRBV29-1	TGCAGCGTTGCCCGGACAGGACCCGACACCGGGGAGCTGTTTTTT	CSVARTGPDTGELFF
TRBJ2-7	TRBD1	-	TRBV5-6	TGTGCCAGCAGCTCGACAGGGAGTCCCTACGAGCAGTACTTC	CASSSTGSPYEQYF
TRBJ2-7	-	-	TRBV2	TGTGCCAGCAGTGGACTCGAAGGGATAGACAGCGAGCAGTACTTC	CASSGLEGIDSEQYF
TRBJ2-3	-	-	TRBV6-5	TGTGCCAGCAGTTACTCGATATTTAGGAGCACAGATACGCAGTATTTT	CASSYSIFRSTDTQYF
TRBJ1-1	-	-	TRBV28	TGTGCCAGCAGTTTGGCCGCGGGTGGGATGAACACTGAAGCTTTCTTT	CASSLAAGGMNTEAFF
TRBJ1-1	-	-	TRBV6-5	TGTGCCAGCAAGGATCAACCCATTGAGCGCACTGAAGCTTTCTTT	CASKDQPIERTEAFF
TRBJ1-3	TRBD1	-	TRBV6-2/TRBV6-3	TGTGCCAGCAGTTCGCCGGGACAGGGGCTTGGAAACACCATATATTTT	CASSSPGQGLGNTIYF
TRBJ2-7	TRBD2	-	TRBV4-3	TGCGCCAGCAGCCAAGTCAGCGGGGGCCTCTCCTACGAGCAGTACTTC	CASSQVSGGLSYEQYF
TRBJ2-2	-	-	TRBV21-1	TGTGCCAGCAGCAAAGAAACAGTGCACACCGGGGAGCTGTTTTTT	CASSKETVHTGELFF
TRBJ1-3	TRBD1	-	TRBV7-2	TGTGCCAGCAGTAGACAGGGTGGAAACACCATATATTTT	CASSRQGGNTIYF
TRBJ1-1	TRBD1	-	TRBV3-1/TRBV3-2	TGTGCCAGCAGCCTCCCGGGACAGCTAAACACTGAAGCTTTCTTT	CASSLPGQLNTEAFF
TRBJ1-2	-	-	TRBV7-8	TGTGCCAGCAGCCAACAGGGTCTAGTGACCTTC	CASSQQGLVTF
TRBJ2-7	-	once	TRBV19	TGTGCCAGTAGTATCGACAGGCGGGGATACGAGCAGTACTTC	CASSIDRRGYEQYF
TRBJ2-7	-	-	TRBV5-6	TGTGCCAGCATACCCTCAATCGTCCGGGACAATATCTCCTACGAGCAGTACTTC	CASIPSIVRDNISYEQYF
TRBJ2-1	-	-	TRBV3-1/TRBV3-2	TGTGCCAGCAGCCAAGCTGGACTCTACAATGAGCAGTTCTTC	CASSQAGLYNEQFF
TRBJ1-1	-	-	TRBV13	TGTGCCAGCAGCTTGGTAGAAGCGAACACTGAAGCTTTCTTT	CASSLVEANTEAFF
TRBJ1-5	-	-	TRBV6-5	TGTGCCAGCAGTTACGGACAAGGAAATCAGCCCCAGCATTTT	CASSYGQGNQPQHF
TRBJ2-2	-	-	TRBV12-3/TRBV12-4	TGTGCCAGCAGCCACTCTACAGGTTCGGAGCTGTTTTTT	CASSHSTGSELFF
TRBJ1-5	-	-	TRBV7-9	TGTGCCAGCAGCTTCAACGGGGGGTGGACCCAGCATTTT	CASSFNGGWTQHF